A selection of T cell receptor beta chains follows, all from one sample in a study of human T cells and chemical hapten exposure. TCRdb passed the RACE reads through MiXCR, listing each CDR3 protein once. This sample has approximately 100,000 distinct CDR3 sequences; approximately 9.9% occur once, and the top ten carry roughly 3.5%. Sequenced here: whole blood, sampled in connection with sensitization to the hapten diphenylcyclopropenone (DPC). These receptors originate from a woman aged 40 to 55 with alopecia areata. Some clones in this sample may be carry-over from other donors' samples. Each CDR3 is given with its conserved first and last residue. A D gene is named only where the DNA matches it firmly. Size is stated for part of the rows, as once, few or many counts, or as a class when the clone is expanded.

V	size	length	D	J	DNA	CDR3
TRBV27	few	14	TRBD2	TRBJ2-3	TGTGCCAGCAGTCCCTCGGGAGGGCCAGATACGCAGTATTTT	CASSPSGGPDTQYF
TRBV7-2	few	15	TRBD1	TRBJ2-2	TGTGCCAGCAGCAACCGACAGGGGAGGACCGGGGAGCTGTTTTTT	CASSNRQGRTGELFF
TRBV28	-	16	TRBD1	TRBJ2-7	TGTGCCAGCAGTTCCGCAGGGGACAGTGGACTCTACGAGCAGTACTTC	CASSSAGDSGLYEQYF
TRBV20-1	many	14	-	TRBJ1-1	TGCAGTCCCTGGGCTAGGGGGGTGAACACTGAAGCTTTCTTT	CSPWARGVNTEAFF
TRBV7-2	many	15	-	TRBJ2-7	TGTGCCAGCAGCTTAGGGGGGGACCCTATATACGAGCAGTACTTC	CASSLGGDPIYEQYF
TRBV19	few	13	-	TRBJ2-6	TGTGCCACCGACAACTCTGGGGCCAACGTCCTGACTTTC	CATDNSGANVLTF
TRBV29-1	many	13	TRBD2	TRBJ2-1	TGCAGCGTTACTAGCGGGGGGAGCAATGAGCAGTTCTTC	CSVTSGGSNEQFF
TRBV5-6	many	17	TRBD2	TRBJ2-1	TGTGCCAGCAGCTTAACAAGACTAGCGGGGGGGCAGGATGAGCAGTTCTTC	CASSLTRLAGGQDEQFF
TRBV2	many	13	-	TRBJ1-1	TGTGCCAGCAGTGAAGAGGGCTGGGGTGAAGCTTTCTTT	CASSEEGWGEAFF
TRBV18	many	13	-	TRBJ2-7	TGTGCCAGCTCACCTAACCCGATCTACGAGCAGTACTTC	CASSPNPIYEQYF
TRBV4-1	-	16	-	TRBJ2-7	TGCGCCGGCAGCCAAGACGGGCAGACAAGAACCTACGAGCAGTACTTC	CAGSQDGQTRTYEQYF
TRBV5-1	many	16	TRBD2	TRBJ2-3	TGCGCCAGCAAGAAGGGTAGCGGGGGATACACAGATACGCAGTATTTT	CASKKGSGGYTDTQYF
TRBV7-9	many	13	-	TRBJ1-6	TGTGCCAGCAGCTTAGGGGTCATGTCACCCCTCCACTTT	CASSLGVMSPLHF
TRBV5-1	-	15	-	TRBJ1-2	TGCGCCAGCAGCTTGGTTGCGGGGGGCGACTATGGCTACACCTTC	CASSLVAGGDYGYTF
TRBV7-6	few	16	TRBD2	TRBJ2-3	TGTGCCAGCAGCTTATGGAGCGGGGGCCTCACAGATACGCAGTATTTT	CASSLWSGGLTDTQYF
TRBV7-2	few	13	-	TRBJ2-2	TGTGCCAGCAGCTTCCTTGGGGGAGGGGAGCTGTTTTTT	CASSFLGGGELFF
TRBV18	many	13	TRBD2	TRBJ2-2	TGTGCCAGCTCACTCACTAGCGGCGGGGAGCTGTTTTTT	CASSLTSGGELFF
TRBV7-2	few	17	-	TRBJ2-1	TGTGCCAGCAGTCAGGGTTCTAGGGGTGGGGTTGCGGTTGAGCAGTTCTTC	CASSQGSRGGVAVEQFF
TRBV5-1	-	11	-	TRBJ2-4	TGCGCCAGCAGCTTGGACGGAAGGGGAACCTTC	CASSLDGRGTF
TRBV20-1	-	16	TRBD1	TRBJ1-5	TGCAGTGCTAGAGATGCAGGGGGCGCCCCCAATCAGCCCCAGCATTTT	CSARDAGGAPNQPQHF
TRBV10-1	-	12	TRBD1	TRBJ2-7	TGCGCCAGCAGTGAGACAGGGGGCGAGCAGTACTTC	CASSETGGEQYF
TRBV30	-	13	-	TRBJ1-1	TGTGCCTGTCGACAGAACCCGAACACTGAAGCTTTCTTT	CACRQNPNTEAFF
TRBV6-2/TRBV6-3	many	14	TRBD2	TRBJ2-1	TGTGCCAGCAGTTACGGCGGGGGCTACAATGAGCAGTTCTTC	CASSYGGGYNEQFF
TRBV20-1	few	12	-	TRBJ2-5	TGCAGTGCTAGGGTCAGCCAAGAGACCCAGTACTTC	CSARVSQETQYF
TRBV7-2	many	13	-	TRBJ1-2	TGTGCCAGCAGCGCAGACAGGATGGAAGGCTACACCTTC	CASSADRMEGYTF
TRBV10-3	-	15	TRBD1	TRBJ2-7	TGTGCCATCAGTGAGTCTCCGGGACAGGGTTACGAGCAGTACTTC	CAISESPGQGYEQYF
TRBV5-4	-	16	-	TRBJ2-2	TGTGCCAGCAGCTTGAGAGGGGGGGCCGGCACCGGGGAGCTGTTTTTT	CASSLRGGAGTGELFF
TRBV7-2	many	14	TRBD1	TRBJ1-1	TGTGCCAGCAGCTTCCGGGACAGTATATTTGAAGCTTTCTTT	CASSFRDSIFEAFF
TRBV20-1	few	15	-	TRBJ1-5	TGCAGTGCTAGAGACTGGACAGTGTACAATCAGCCCCAGCATTTT	CSARDWTVYNQPQHF
TRBV28	many	14	-	TRBJ1-5	TGTGCCAGCAGTTCGGACAGTAGCAATCAGCCCCAGCATTTT	CASSSDSSNQPQHF
TRBV27	few	16	TRBD2	TRBJ2-1	TGTGCCAGTGGGCTAGCGGGGGGTAGCTCCTACAATGAGCAGTTCTTC	CASGLAGGSSYNEQFF
TRBV7-8	many	16	TRBD1	TRBJ1-1	TGTGCCAGCAGCTTCGGTCCAGGGGGCGAGGAGACTGAAGCTTTCTTT	CASSFGPGGEETEAFF
TRBV4-3	few	14	-	TRBJ2-3	TGCGCCAGCAGCCGGGGCACAGGCACAGATACGCAGTATTTT	CASSRGTGTDTQYF